The text below deals with one T cell receptor beta chain. In this sample, this clone turned up a few times. The antigen this receptor binds is unknown. No base-level quality is on record; no much larger clone is a single base apart. The source of the sample is a study of cytomegalovirus exposure and HLA in healthy donors (dated by TCRdb to 2017 to 2019). The study in broad terms: An earlier analysis of under 600 of the donors reported roughly 270 Gb of sequence data and 117 million unique TCR beta sequences from about 180 million T cells. Roughly 310 gigabases of sequencing data and around 87 million unique TCR sequences were included in an early release covering about 620 HLA-typed donors. Of the roughly 390 genotyped donors, approximately 82% fell in the genetic ancestry cluster associated with self-reported Caucasian donors. The study aimed to test whether signatures of past pathogen exposure could be identified by cataloging public T cell receptors. The study profiled the T cell repertoires of 500 to 800 subjects by immunosequencing and related them to cytomegalovirus serostatus. In addition to the first cohort of 666 subjects, a separate validation cohort of approximately 130 different subjects was used. The study combined high-throughput TCR immunosequencing, statistical association of individual TCRs with disease status, and machine learning to predict cytomegalovirus infection status. In a later analysis, previously published TCR beta repertoires from 550 to 700 donors were re-analyzed and high-resolution HLA genotyping was added so that TCR occurrence patterns could be studied. Rather than drawing on any new phenotypic data, the later analysis identified candidate immune exposures from TCR beta sequences and the way those sequences occurred across donors. In an earlier analysis of 500 to 650 of the donors, high-throughput TCR beta sequencing was used to judge whether each TCR beta V gene segment behaved as functional or pseudogenic. Donor age, sex, ethnicity and CMV serostatus were compiled alongside the repertoire data. A later genetic analysis used genome-wide SNP genotypes for about three fifths of the 666 donors, treating that subset as a discovery cohort. All discovery cohort repertoires had been generated using a single sequencing platform. HLA typing covered class I and class II loci at four-digit resolution. Typing coverage varied by locus: roughly 629-630 donors for A, B, C, DRB1 and DQB1; roughly 510 for DQA1; more than 600 for DPA1; around 490 for DPB1. Several DR-DQ haplotypes were treated as single units for association and clustering because of strong linkage in the cohort. Among some 400 genotyped donors of the cohort, an average of about 240,000 unique TCR beta nucleotide sequences were sequenced per donor, roughly 18% of them non-productive. The study at large found these results: The sequencing pipeline was judged likely to have produced a cluster of highly shared sequence variants as a technical artifact. Most CMV-associated TCR beta chains appeared to be HLA-restricted in a later analysis, and the HLA associations seemed to be driven largely by CMV exposure. In an earlier analysis of more than 500 of the donors, most TCR beta V segments appeared in productive rearrangements about 90% or about 30% of the time, broadly matching IMGT annotations. Because HLA typing was unavailable for some donors at each locus, only the typed subset was used in association tests. Linkage disequilibrium might explain the correlated functional status among segregating V segments, but an unknown experimental factor could not be ruled out. Most TCR sequences were observed very rarely across donors, whereas some public TCRs were present in many individuals. The study gave a list of about 150 TCR beta chains associated with cytomegalovirus. The classifier was reported to diagnose cytomegalovirus status with high specificity and sensitivity in both the original cohort and the validation cohort. The presence/absence analyses assumed that sequencing depth was roughly uniform across donors, and that assumption may not be true. Strong co-occurrence of HLA alleles, especially DR and DQ, made assigning TCR associations to individual alleles difficult. According to a later analysis, TCR association rates differed among HLA loci, with DRB1 alleles showing the most associated TCRs and HLA-C alleles showing the fewest. According to a later analysis, parvovirus B19, influenza, CMV and Epstein-Barr virus appeared linked to several top co-occurrence clusters. The earlier analysis of about 600 of the donors excluded around 17 rarely observed V segments, including chromosome 9 orphons, because counts were too low. An association between a missense DCLRE1C variant and V-gene and J-gene trimming of TCR beta chains was found in a later genetic analysis and replicated in an independent cohort. Some IMGT-functional V segments, including TRBV6-2 and TRBV6-3, could not be told apart with the 87-base-pair reads, so those segments were excluded. According to the authors, the approach could potentially be generalized to other disease states and immunological phenotypes. Only TCR beta chains were sequenced in this cohort, and the absence of alpha or paired-chain data limited detectable features. CMV serostatus was the only immune exposure information available for the cohort. Compared with the approximately 720-donor mean, donors in an Asian-associated ancestry cluster had fewer N-insertions in productive TCRs, according to a later genetic analysis. A few of the identified cytomegalovirus-associated TCR beta chains were confirmed in vitro to be specific for cytomegalovirus antigens. In a later analysis, some 17,000 TCR beta sequences were associated with specific HLA alleles at a false discovery rate of 0.05. A further reported finding was that TCR beta sequences accurately predicted the HLA-A and HLA-B alleles for most subjects in the first cohort. In a later analysis, HLA-associated TCR beta chains were found to be more clonally expanded and to have lower generation probabilities than equally common non-associated chains.

The cohort comprised 710 or so healthy bone marrow donors. At the time of sampling, all cohort members were nominally healthy, though unrecorded immune exposures were likely present. The donor was CMV seronegative and belonged to the group of 352 seronegative cohort members. A peripheral blood sample was provided by each donor, and peripheral blood mononuclear cells were used for TCR beta sequencing. The Qiagen DNeasy Blood Extraction Kit was used to extract genomic DNA from the blood cell samples. The germline V gene yields MGHRA for CDR1 and YSYEKL for CDR2. Measured from the cysteine to the phenylalanine, the CDR3 is 15 residues long. Of the read, only the CDR3 DNA is kept; its 45 bases are in frame from base 1. Trimming leaves V shorter by 3 bases and J shorter by 5 bases, with the junction holding 9 bases beyond the gene matches. The protocol used for the library was the immunoSEQ multiplex PCR assay. For the multiplex PCR, a mixture combining 60 forward primers for TCR Vbeta segments and 13 reverse primers for TCR Jbeta segments was used. Amplification of the CDR3 region of rearranged TCR beta genes was performed with a multiplex PCR assay on genomic DNA. The amplified TCR beta libraries were sequenced on the Illumina HiSeq System as 87-base-pair reads. In the authors' own workflow: A later analysis tallied 75 million to 95 million unique TCR beta chains across the 660 or so repertoires, and some 10 million of those chains were shared by two or more donors. Raw reads were error-corrected and collapsed into unique sequences by a nearest-neighbor algorithm in which closely related sequences were merged to remove PCR and sequencing errors. Alignment of CDR3 sequences to IMGT reference sequences was used to assign V, D and J gene segments. Each retained sequence needed at least a six-nucleotide match to both a V gene segment and a J gene segment. A rearrangement counted as productive if the CDR3 had no stop codons and remained in frame with V and J, and every other rearrangement counted as non-productive. Following IMGT convention, CDR3 was defined as the stretch from the second conserved V-encoded cysteine to the conserved J-encoded phenylalanine. Sequences without an unambiguous match to a single V gene segment were excluded from the earlier analysis of a few hundred of the donors. In an earlier analysis of 587 of the donors, V segments were called functional above 56.7% productive rearrangements and were called segregating when the between-donor standard deviation exceeded 5%. A statistical classification framework was built for diagnosing cytomegalovirus status from the catalog of TCR beta chain sequences. V and J gene assignment, in a later analysis, came from comparing TCR nucleotide sequences with IMGT/GENE-DB human TR gene sequences. The TCRdist pipeline was used in a later analysis to assign CDR3 sequences and most-parsimonious VDJ recombination scenarios. In a later analysis, each TCR beta chain was defined by its CDR3 amino acid sequence together with its V-gene family, and reads lacking a unique V-gene family were excluded. As a way to deal with suspected cross-contamination and a sequencing artifact, a later analysis dropped hundreds of nucleotide sequences that were highly shared and had low generation probability. For each public chain, a later analysis derived a clonal expansion index from normalized ranks of inferred template counts within each repertoire. In a later analysis, generation probabilities were computed with a VDJ recombination model fitted to out-of-frame rearrangements, and the resulting probabilities were checked against IGoR. A later analysis scored TCR-TCR, TCR-HLA and TCR-CMV co-occurrence with hypergeometric tests, applying a repertoire-size bias correction to TCR pairs. In a later analysis, false discovery rates were estimated by permuting HLA or CMV assignments 20 times. In a later analysis, co-occurring TCRs were grouped with DBSCAN, and TCRdist sequence similarity was added when clustering was performed within HLA-allele-positive subsets. For co-occurrence clustering, repertoires with fewer than 30,000 or more than 120,000 public chains were excluded, along with roughly 5 repertoires with anomalous nucleotide sharing. TCRdb took this table from immuneACCESS and kept in-frame rearrangements with V and J called. Such tables lack part of the clones; where checked against another copy, unresolved V genes explain under half of the gap, and the rest is unexplained. The V and J calls and the clone size are those of that table, but D and trimming were determined from the DNA. The sample table holds around 180,000 clones, of which around 77% were seen once. Together, the top ten hold 2% to 2.5% of the sample.

Sequencing was performed on PBMCs. The sequence derives from a man aged 55 to 70 in good health and CMV-seronegative. In this chain, TRBV4-1 is recombined with TRBJ1-1, and 7 bases in between align with TRBD1. The DNA is TGCGCCAGCAGCCATGTACAGGGGTCGGGAACTGAAGCTTTCTTT. Translation gives CASSHVQGSGTEAFF.